This T cell receptor beta chain was documented in a study of cytomegalovirus exposure and HLA in healthy donors. Study at large: In a later analysis, the 120 or so validation repertoires were reported to have used the same platform as the approximately 700 first-cohort repertoires.

The CDR3 covers 14 residues. V lost 5 bases and J lost 1, with 11 bases in between. Looked up from germline, CDR1 is MDHEN and CDR2 is SYDVKM. A roughly 120-subject validation cohort, separate from the 666-subject first cohort, supplied the donors. The assay was immunoSEQ multiplex PCR, and TCRdb's table has in-frame clones only and misses some. The sample includes some 320,000 clones, about 85% seen only once; the top ten take approximately 1.1%. In its sample, this clone was seen a few times. The target antigen is unknown. The study, taken as a whole, reports: 150 or so TCR beta chains were listed as cytomegalovirus-associated.

This TCR was recovered from a woman under 40 in good health and CMV-seropositive. J is TRBJ1-2 and V is TRBV28; perhaps TRBD1 as D (5 bases). The sequenced sample consisted of PBMCs. The CDR3 protein is CASSPSTVNYGYTF. CDR3 DNA sequence: TGTGCCAGCAGTCCGTCGACAGTTAACTATGGCTACACCTTC.